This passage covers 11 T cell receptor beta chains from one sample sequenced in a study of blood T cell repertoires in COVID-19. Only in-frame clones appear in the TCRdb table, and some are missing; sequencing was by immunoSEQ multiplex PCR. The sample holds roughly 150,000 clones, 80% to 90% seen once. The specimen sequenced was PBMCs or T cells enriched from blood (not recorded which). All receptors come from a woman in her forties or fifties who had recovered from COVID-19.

In DNA, the CDR3 is TGTGCCAGCAGCTCCAACCCGGGACAGTACAACGTCCTGACTTTC. Its protein is CASSSNPGQYNVLTF. The chain employs TRBV5-6 and TRBJ2-6; 7 bases are a match to TRBD1. After removal of 3 bases from V and 9 bases from J, the junction contained 9 bases not matched to a gene. CDR3 length: 15 amino acids. The V gene's germline CDR1 is SGHDT and CDR2 YYEEEE.

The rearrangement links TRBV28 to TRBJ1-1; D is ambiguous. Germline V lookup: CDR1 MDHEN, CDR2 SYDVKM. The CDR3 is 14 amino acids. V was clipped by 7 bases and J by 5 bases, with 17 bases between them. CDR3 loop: CASTLLGRETEAFF. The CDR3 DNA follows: TGTGCCAGCACTCTCCTCGGGAGGGAGACTGAAGCTTTCTTT.

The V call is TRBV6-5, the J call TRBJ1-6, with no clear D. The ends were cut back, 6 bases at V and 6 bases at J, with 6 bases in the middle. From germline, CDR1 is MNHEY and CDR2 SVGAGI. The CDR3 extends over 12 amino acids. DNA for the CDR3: TGTGCCAGCAGGGCTGTTAATTCACCCCTCCACTTT. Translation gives CASRAVNSPLHF.

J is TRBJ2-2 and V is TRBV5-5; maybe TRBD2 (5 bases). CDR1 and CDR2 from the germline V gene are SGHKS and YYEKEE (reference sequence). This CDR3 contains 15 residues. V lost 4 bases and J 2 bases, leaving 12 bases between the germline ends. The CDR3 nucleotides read TGTGCCAGCAGCCGGGGTAGGACTAACACCGGGGAGCTGTTTTTT. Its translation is CASSRGRTNTGELFF.

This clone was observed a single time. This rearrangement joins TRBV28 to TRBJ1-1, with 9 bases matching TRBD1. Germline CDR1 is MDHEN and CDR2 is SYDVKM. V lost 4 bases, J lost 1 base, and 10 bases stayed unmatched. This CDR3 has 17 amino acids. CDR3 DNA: TGTGCCAGCAGTTCTGGCTACTACAGGGGGCAGAACACTGAAGCTTTCTTT. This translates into CASSSGYYRGQNTEAFF. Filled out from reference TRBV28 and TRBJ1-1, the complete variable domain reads DVKVTQSSRYLVKRTGEKVFLECVQDMDHENMFWYRQDPGLGLRLIYFSYDVKMKEKGDIPEGYSVSREKKERFSLILESASTNQTSMYLCASSSGYYRGQNTEAFFGQGTRLTVV.

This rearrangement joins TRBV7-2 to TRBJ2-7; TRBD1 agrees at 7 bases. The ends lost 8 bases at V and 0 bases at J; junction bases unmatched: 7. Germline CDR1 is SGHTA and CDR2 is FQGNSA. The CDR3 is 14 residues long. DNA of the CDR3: TGTGCCAGCGTCAGGGGGTCCTTCTCCTACGAGCAGTACTTC. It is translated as CASVRGSFSYEQYF.

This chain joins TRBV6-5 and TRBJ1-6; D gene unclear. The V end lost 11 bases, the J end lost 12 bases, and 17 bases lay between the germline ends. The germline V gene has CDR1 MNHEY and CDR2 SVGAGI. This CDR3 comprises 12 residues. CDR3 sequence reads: CASFSPPGPLHF. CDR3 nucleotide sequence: TGTGCCTCTTTTTCGCCCCCGGGACCCCTCCACTTT.

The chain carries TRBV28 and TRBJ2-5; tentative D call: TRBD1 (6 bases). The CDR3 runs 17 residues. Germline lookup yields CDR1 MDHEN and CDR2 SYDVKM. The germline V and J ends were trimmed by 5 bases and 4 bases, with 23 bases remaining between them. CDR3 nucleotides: TGTGCCAGCAGTCCTCCTTTCCGGGACATCTTACGAGAGACCCAGTACTTC. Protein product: CASSPPFRDILRETQYF.

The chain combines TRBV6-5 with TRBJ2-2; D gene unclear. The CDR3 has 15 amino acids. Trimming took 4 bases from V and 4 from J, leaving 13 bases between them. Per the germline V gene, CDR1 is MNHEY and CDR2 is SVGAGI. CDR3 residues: CASSSLSRGTGELFF. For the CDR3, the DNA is TGTGCCAGCAGTTCCTTGTCCCGAGGCACCGGGGAGCTGTTTTTT.

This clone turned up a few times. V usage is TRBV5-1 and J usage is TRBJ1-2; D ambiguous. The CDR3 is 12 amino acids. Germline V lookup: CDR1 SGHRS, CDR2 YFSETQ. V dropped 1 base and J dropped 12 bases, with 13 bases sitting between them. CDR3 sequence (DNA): TGCGCCAGCAGCTTGACCTACGGGGTAAACACCTTC. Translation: CASSLTYGVNTF.

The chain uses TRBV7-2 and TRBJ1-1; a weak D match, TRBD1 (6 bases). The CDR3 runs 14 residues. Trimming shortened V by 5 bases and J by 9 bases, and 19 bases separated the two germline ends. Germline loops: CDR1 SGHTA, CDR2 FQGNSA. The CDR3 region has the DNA TGTGCCAGCAGCCCGAGGTCAGGGGAGGGTAAAGCTTTCTTT. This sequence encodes CASSPRSGEGKAFF. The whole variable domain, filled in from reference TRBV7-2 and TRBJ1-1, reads GAGVSQSPSNKVTEKGKDVELRCDPISGHTALYWYRQSLGQGLEFLIYFQGNSAPDKSGLPSDRFSAERTGGSVSTLTIQRTQQEDSAVYLCASSPRSGEGKAFFGQGTRLTVV.